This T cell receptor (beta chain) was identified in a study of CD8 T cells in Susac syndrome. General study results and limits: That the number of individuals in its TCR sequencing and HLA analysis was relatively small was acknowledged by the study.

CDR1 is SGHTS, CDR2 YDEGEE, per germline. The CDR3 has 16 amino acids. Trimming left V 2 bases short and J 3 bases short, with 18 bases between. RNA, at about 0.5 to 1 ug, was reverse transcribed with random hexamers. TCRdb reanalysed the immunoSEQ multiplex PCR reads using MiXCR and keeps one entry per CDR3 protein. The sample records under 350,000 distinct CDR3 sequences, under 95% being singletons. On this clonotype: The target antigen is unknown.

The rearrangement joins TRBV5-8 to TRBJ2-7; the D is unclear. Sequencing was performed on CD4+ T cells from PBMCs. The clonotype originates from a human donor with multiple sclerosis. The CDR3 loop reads CASSFKQWKPNYEQYF. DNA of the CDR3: TGTGCCAGCAGCTTTAAGCAATGGAAGCCAAACTACGAGCAGTACTTC.